This T cell receptor beta chain was profiled in a study of T-cell reconstitution after alpha-beta-depleted transplantation in children (dated by TCRdb to the mid-2010s). A note on the overall study: T-cell immune reconstitution after TCRalphabeta/CD19-depleted allogeneic hematopoietic cell transplantation in children was quantitatively tracked in the study by means of TCR repertoire profiling.

The CDR3, cysteine through phenylalanine, is 13 amino acids long. The CDR3 DNA has 39 bases and is translated from base 1. From a lookup of the germline V gene, CDR1 and CDR2 are MGHDK and SYGVNS. V and J lose 6 bases and 1 base, and a span of 9 bases separates them. This clonotype was observed at least ten times. Its antigen is currently not known. No base-level quality is on record; no much larger clone is a single base apart. The library came from PCR. Sequencing took place on an Illumina HiSeq 2500. TCR libraries were prepared with molecular barcoding, using unique molecular identifiers to normalize TCRbeta repertoire quantification. TCRdb itself trimmed the public reads at Q25 with fastp, ran MiXCR and retained productive beta chains. A single entry per CDR3 protein holds the most common genes and DNA from its merged rows. This sample is represented by approximately 400,000 distinct CDR3 sequences; under 13% of them were singletons. About 5% of the sample rests with the top ten.

This receptor was identified in a human donor who donated a stem cell graft to a child with acute myeloid leukemia. The chain is assembled from TRBV25-1 and TRBJ2-5; TRBD2 is a possible D gene, resting on 5 matching bases. The sample consisted of PBMCs from the stem cell graft donor, taken from the stem cell graft. The CDR3 region: CASRADPQETQYF. The nucleotides are TGTGCCAGCAGAGCGGACCCCCAAGAGACCCAGTACTTC.